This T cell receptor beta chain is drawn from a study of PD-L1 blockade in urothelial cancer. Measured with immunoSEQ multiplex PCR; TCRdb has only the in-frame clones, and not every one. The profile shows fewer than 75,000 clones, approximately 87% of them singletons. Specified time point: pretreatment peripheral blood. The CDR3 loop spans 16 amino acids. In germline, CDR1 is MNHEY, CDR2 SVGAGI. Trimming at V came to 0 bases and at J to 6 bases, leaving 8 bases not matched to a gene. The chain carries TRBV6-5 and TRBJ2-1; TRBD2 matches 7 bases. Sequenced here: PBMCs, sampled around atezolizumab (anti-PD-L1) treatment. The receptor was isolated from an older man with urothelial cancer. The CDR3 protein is CASSYSGGSHFNEQFF. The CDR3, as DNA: TGTGCCAGCAGTTACTCGGGCGGGAGTCATTTCAATGAGCAGTTCTTC.